The clone carrying this TCR beta chain has only one observation. Germline V gene data show CDR1 as LNHDA and CDR2 as SQIVND (reference sequence). This CDR3 comprises 14 residues. V was trimmed by 6 bases and J by 0 bases, leaving 8 bases between them. Some clones are missing from TCRdb's copy, which holds only in-frame ones; the method was immunoSEQ multiplex PCR. The repertoire holds around 250,000 clones, with about 83% as singletons. This sample is drawn from a study of blood T cell repertoires in COVID-19. The chain joins TRBV19 to TRBJ1-4; D unresolved. Input material: peripheral blood. The TCR comes from a woman between 40 and 50 years old who had recovered from COVID-19. The CDR3 region has the DNA TGTGCCAGTAGAGGCGGGACAACTAATGAAAAACTGTTTTTT. It translates to CASRGGTTNEKLFF.